The clone carrying this T cell receptor (beta chain) has just a few counts. The antigen is undetermined. PCR amplification relied on 60 Vbeta primers (plus 13 Jbeta primers). Under the authors' procedure: In a later analysis, of around 85 million unique beta chains, about 11 million appeared in at least two donors. The repertoire was sequenced with immunoSEQ multiplex PCR; TCRdb's copy has only in-frame clones and lacks some. That table is the source of V, J and clone size, and D and trimming were worked out from the DNA. The sample lists a few hundred thousand clones, 65% to 75% occurring once. This record belongs to a study of cytomegalovirus exposure and HLA in healthy donors. V was clipped by 5 bases and J by 15 bases, with 17 bases between them. Germline CDR1 is SNHLY and CDR2 is FYNNEI. This CDR3 spans 12 amino acids. General study results and limits: A later analysis showed that HLA-associated TCR beta chains had undergone more clonal expansion than equally common others. Analysis performed later found 16,951 TCR beta sequences associated with HLA alleles at 0.05 false discovery rate.

The rearrangement links TRBV2 to TRBJ2-1; the D is unclear. Sequencing was performed on PBMCs. The TCR sequence derives from a woman aged 25 to 39 in good health and CMV-seronegative. The CDR3 bases are TGTGCCAGCAGTCCGATCGAAGCCTCGAGGTTCTTC. Translated, it gives CASSPIEASRFF.